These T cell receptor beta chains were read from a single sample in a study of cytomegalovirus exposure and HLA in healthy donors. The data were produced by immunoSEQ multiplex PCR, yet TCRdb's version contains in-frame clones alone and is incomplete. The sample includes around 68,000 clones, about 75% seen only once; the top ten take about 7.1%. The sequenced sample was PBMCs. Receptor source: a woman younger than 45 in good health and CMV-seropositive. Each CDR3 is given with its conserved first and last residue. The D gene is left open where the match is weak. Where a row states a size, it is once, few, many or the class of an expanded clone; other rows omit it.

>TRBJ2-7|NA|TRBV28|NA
CASSRTYEQYF
TGTGCCAGCAGCAGAACCTACGAGCAGTACTTC
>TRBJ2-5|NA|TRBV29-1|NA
CSVGRRQETQYF
TGCAGCGTGGGGAGGAGGCAAGAGACCCAGTACTTC
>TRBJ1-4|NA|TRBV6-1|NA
CASSEGPGRGNEKLFF
TGTGCCAGCAGTGAAGGTCCAGGGAGGGGTAATGAAAAACTGTTTTTT
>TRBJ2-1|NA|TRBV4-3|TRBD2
CASSQDSLAGFYNEQFF
TGCGCCAGCAGCCAAGATTCGTTAGCGGGATTCTACAATGAGCAGTTCTTC
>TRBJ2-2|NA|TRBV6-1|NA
CASSGTVLNTGELFF
TGTGCCAGCAGTGGGACAGTGTTGAACACCGGGGAGCTGTTTTTT
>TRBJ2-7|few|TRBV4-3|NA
CASSQDNSGSYEQYF
TGCGCCAGCAGCCAAGATAACTCCGGCTCCTACGAGCAGTACTTC
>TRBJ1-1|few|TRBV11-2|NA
CASSPQTINTEAFF
TGTGCCAGCAGCCCCCAGACAATTAACACTGAAGCTTTCTTT
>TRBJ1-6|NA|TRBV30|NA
CAWSLDQDSSPLHF
TGTGCCTGGAGCTTGGATCAGGATTCTTCACCCCTCCACTTT
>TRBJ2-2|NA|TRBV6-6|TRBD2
CASRLAGVTGELFF
TGTGCCAGCAGGTTAGCGGGAGTCACCGGGGAGCTGTTTTTT
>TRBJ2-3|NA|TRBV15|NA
CATSRLAESTDTQYF
TGTGCCACCAGCAGGTTAGCGGAGAGCACAGATACGCAGTATTTT
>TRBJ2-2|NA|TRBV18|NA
CASSQEGGFTGELFF
TGTGCCAGCTCACAGGAGGGAGGCTTCACCGGGGAGCTGTTTTTT
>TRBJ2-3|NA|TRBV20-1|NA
CSARLLDTQYF
TGCAGTGCTAGACTCCTAGATACGCAGTATTTT
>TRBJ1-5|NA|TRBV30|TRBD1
CAWKQGANQPQHF
TGTGCCTGGAAACAGGGGGCGAATCAGCCCCAGCATTTT
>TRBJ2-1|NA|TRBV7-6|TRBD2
CASSLKAGEPHNEQFF
TGTGCCAGCAGCTTAAAAGCGGGAGAGCCCCACAATGAGCAGTTCTTC
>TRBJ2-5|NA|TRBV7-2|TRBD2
CASSSPGLAGDRETQYF
TGTGCCAGCAGCTCACCGGGACTAGCGGGAGATCGGGAGACCCAGTACTTC
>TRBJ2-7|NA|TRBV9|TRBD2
CASSVIPSGRTYEQYF
TGTGCCAGCAGCGTAATCCCTAGCGGGAGAACCTACGAGCAGTACTTC
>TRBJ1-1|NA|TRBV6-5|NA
CASSSLAVLNTEAFF
TGTGCCAGCAGTTCTCTGGCGGTTTTGAACACTGAAGCTTTCTTT
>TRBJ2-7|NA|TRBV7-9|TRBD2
CASSPQSGSYEQYF
TGTGCCAGCAGCCCACAAAGCGGGAGTTACGAGCAGTACTTC
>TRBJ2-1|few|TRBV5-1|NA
CASSPGKAAYNEQFF
TGCGCCAGCAGCCCCGGGAAAGCGGCATACAATGAGCAGTTCTTC
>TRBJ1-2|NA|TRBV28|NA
CASGGTGKFYGYTF
TGTGCCAGCGGAGGCACAGGGAAGTTCTATGGCTACACCTTC
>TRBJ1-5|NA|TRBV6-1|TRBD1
CASMRRGPMGQPQHF
TGTGCCAGCATGCGGAGGGGGCCGATGGGTCAGCCCCAGCATTTT
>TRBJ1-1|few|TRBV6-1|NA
CASSDQGIYTEAFF
TGTGCCAGCAGTGACCAGGGGATATACACTGAAGCTTTCTTT
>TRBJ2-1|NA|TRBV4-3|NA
CASSLDPSKSEQFF
TGCGCCAGCAGCCTCGACCCTAGCAAGAGTGAGCAGTTCTTC
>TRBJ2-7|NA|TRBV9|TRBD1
CASSVGDRGHEQYF
TGTGCCAGCAGCGTAGGGGACAGGGGGCACGAGCAGTACTTC
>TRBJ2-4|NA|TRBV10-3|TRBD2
CAISEFPAGGVAKNIQYF
TGTGCCATCAGTGAGTTCCCCGCGGGAGGAGTTGCCAAAAACATTCAGTACTTC
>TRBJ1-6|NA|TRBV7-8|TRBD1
CASSLAGTASSPLHF
TGTGCCAGCAGCTTAGCGGGGACAGCGTCCTCACCCCTCCACTTT
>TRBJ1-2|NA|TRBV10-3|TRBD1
CAIRSDRAHGYTF
TGTGCCATCAGATCGGACAGGGCTCATGGCTACACCTTC
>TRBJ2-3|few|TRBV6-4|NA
CASSALGGDGTDTQYF
TGTGCCAGCAGTGCCCTAGGGGGGGATGGCACAGATACGCAGTATTTT
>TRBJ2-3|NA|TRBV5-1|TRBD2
CASSWDGLAGNTDTQYF
TGCGCCAGCAGCTGGGATGGACTAGCGGGGAACACAGATACGCAGTATTTT
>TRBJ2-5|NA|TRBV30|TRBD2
CAWSPPLAGGRETQYF
TGTGCCTGGAGCCCCCCCCTAGCGGGAGGCCGCGAGACCCAGTACTTC
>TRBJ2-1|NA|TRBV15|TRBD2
CATSRGTSGREGEQFF
TGTGCCACCAGCAGAGGGACTAGCGGGAGGGAGGGTGAGCAGTTCTTC
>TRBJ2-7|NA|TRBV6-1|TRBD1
CAGAGGASSGYEQYF
TGTGCCGGGGCAGGGGGCGCTTCGTCGGGGTACGAGCAGTACTTC
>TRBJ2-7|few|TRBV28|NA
CAGCSYEQYF
TGTGCCGGCTGCTCCTACGAGCAGTACTTC
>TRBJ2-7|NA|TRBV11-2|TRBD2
CASSLLAGYEQYF
TGTGCCAGCAGCTTACTAGCGGGCTACGAGCAGTACTTC
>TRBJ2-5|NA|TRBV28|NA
CASRGGFGTQYF
TGTGCCAGCCGAGGTGGTTTTGGGACCCAGTACTTC
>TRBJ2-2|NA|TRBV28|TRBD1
CASSLVRDSETGELFF
TGTGCCAGCAGTTTAGTTAGGGACAGCGAGACCGGGGAGCTGTTTTTT
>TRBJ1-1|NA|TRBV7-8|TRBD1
CASSLSGTGVMNTEAFF
TGTGCCAGCAGCTTAAGTGGGACAGGGGTCATGAACACTGAAGCTTTCTTT
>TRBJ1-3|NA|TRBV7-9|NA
CASSREGVGITSGNTIYF
TGTGCCAGCAGCCGCGAAGGGGTGGGGATCACCTCTGGAAACACCATATATTTT
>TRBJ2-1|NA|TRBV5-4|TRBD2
CASSVPGLGINEQFF
TGTGCCAGCAGCGTCCCGGGACTAGGGATTAATGAGCAGTTCTTC
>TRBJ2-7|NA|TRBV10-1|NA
CASSESRTDEQYF
TGCGCCAGCAGCGAGAGCCGGACAGACGAGCAGTACTTC
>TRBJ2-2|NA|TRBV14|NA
CASSQDRGGELFF
TGTGCCAGCAGCCAAGATCGGGGAGGGGAGCTGTTTTTT
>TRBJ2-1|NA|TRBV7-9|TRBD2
CASSLRLAGDEQFF
TGTGCCAGCAGCTTAAGACTAGCGGGAGATGAGCAGTTCTTC
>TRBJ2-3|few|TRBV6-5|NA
CASSSRSHTQYF
TGTGCCAGCAGCTCGAGGAGTCATACGCAGTATTTT
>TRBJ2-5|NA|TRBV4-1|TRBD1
CASSPSLTGVETQYF
TGCGCCAGCAGCCCCAGCCTGACAGGGGTCGAGACCCAGTACTTC
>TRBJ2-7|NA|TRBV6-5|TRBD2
CASRQSGRFYEQYF
TGTGCCAGCAGACAGAGCGGGAGGTTCTACGAGCAGTACTTC
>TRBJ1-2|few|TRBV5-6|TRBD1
CASSWTGLDYGYTF
TGTGCCAGCAGCTGGACAGGGTTGGACTATGGCTACACCTTC